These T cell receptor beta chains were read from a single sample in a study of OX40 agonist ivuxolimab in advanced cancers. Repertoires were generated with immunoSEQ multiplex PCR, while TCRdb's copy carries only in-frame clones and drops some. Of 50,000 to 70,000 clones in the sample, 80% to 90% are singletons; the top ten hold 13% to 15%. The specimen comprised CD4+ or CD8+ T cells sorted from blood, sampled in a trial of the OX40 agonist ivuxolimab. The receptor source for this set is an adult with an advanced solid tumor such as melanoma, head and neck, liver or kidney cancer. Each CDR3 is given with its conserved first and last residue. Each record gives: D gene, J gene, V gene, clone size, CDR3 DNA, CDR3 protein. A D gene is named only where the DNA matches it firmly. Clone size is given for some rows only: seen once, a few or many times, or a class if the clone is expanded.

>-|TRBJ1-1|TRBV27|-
TGTGCCAGCAGGGACGGTAACACTGAAGCTTTCTTT
CASRDGNTEAFF
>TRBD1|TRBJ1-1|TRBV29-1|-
TGCAGCGTTCGGGGGCGCGGGACAGGCTACACTGAAGCTTTCTTT
CSVRGRGTGYTEAFF
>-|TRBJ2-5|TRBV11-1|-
TGTGCCAGCAGCTTAGCGGGCAGGGTAGAGACCCAGTACTTC
CASSLAGRVETQYF
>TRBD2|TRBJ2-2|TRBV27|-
TGTGCCAGCAGTCCACTAGCGGGTATCGGGGAGCTGTTTTTT
CASSPLAGIGELFF
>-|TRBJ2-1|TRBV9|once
TGTGCCAGCAGCGTAGCCCAGGGTGGGTACAATGAGCAGTTCTTC
CASSVAQGGYNEQFF
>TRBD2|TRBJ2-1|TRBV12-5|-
TGTGCTAGTGGTTTGGGGACTAGCGGGAGTTCCTACAATGAGCAGTTCTTC
CASGLGTSGSSYNEQFF
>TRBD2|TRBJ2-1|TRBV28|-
TGTGCCAGCAGTTCGCCTCCCGGGACTAGTGGGGATGAGCAGTTCTTC
CASSSPPGTSGDEQFF
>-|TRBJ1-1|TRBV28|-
TGTGCCAGCAGTTTATTCCTTGGGAACACTGAAGCTTTCTTT
CASSLFLGNTEAFF
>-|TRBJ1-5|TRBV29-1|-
TGCAGCGTTGAAGGAGAGGATCAGCCCCAGCATTTT
CSVEGEDQPQHF
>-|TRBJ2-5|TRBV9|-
TGTGCCAGCAGTTCCTACCAAGAGACCCAGTACTTC
CASSSYQETQYF
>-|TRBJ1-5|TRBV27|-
TGTGCCAGCAGTTTACGGGGCCCCAATCAGCCCCAGCATTTT
CASSLRGPNQPQHF
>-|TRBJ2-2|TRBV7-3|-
TGTGCCAGCAGCTCGGACGGGACCGCCGGGGAGCTGTTTTTT
CASSSDGTAGELFF
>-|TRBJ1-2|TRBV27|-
TGTGCCAGCAGTTTATCCGGACGGGGCTATGGCTACACCTTC
CASSLSGRGYGYTF
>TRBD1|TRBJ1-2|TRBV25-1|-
TGTGCCAGCAGTGACTGGACCGGGACAGGTGATGGCTACACCTTC
CASSDWTGTGDGYTF
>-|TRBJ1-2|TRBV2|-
TGTGCCAGCAGTGAAAGGCAGGGAGATGGCTACACCTTC
CASSERQGDGYTF
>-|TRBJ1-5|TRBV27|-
TGTGCCAGCAGTAAGGTCTGGGGCAGCAATCAGCCCCAGCATTTT
CASSKVWGSNQPQHF
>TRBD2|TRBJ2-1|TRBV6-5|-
TGTGCCAGCAGTTCCTTCGGCGGGAGCGGCAATGAGCAGTTCTTC
CASSSFGGSGNEQFF